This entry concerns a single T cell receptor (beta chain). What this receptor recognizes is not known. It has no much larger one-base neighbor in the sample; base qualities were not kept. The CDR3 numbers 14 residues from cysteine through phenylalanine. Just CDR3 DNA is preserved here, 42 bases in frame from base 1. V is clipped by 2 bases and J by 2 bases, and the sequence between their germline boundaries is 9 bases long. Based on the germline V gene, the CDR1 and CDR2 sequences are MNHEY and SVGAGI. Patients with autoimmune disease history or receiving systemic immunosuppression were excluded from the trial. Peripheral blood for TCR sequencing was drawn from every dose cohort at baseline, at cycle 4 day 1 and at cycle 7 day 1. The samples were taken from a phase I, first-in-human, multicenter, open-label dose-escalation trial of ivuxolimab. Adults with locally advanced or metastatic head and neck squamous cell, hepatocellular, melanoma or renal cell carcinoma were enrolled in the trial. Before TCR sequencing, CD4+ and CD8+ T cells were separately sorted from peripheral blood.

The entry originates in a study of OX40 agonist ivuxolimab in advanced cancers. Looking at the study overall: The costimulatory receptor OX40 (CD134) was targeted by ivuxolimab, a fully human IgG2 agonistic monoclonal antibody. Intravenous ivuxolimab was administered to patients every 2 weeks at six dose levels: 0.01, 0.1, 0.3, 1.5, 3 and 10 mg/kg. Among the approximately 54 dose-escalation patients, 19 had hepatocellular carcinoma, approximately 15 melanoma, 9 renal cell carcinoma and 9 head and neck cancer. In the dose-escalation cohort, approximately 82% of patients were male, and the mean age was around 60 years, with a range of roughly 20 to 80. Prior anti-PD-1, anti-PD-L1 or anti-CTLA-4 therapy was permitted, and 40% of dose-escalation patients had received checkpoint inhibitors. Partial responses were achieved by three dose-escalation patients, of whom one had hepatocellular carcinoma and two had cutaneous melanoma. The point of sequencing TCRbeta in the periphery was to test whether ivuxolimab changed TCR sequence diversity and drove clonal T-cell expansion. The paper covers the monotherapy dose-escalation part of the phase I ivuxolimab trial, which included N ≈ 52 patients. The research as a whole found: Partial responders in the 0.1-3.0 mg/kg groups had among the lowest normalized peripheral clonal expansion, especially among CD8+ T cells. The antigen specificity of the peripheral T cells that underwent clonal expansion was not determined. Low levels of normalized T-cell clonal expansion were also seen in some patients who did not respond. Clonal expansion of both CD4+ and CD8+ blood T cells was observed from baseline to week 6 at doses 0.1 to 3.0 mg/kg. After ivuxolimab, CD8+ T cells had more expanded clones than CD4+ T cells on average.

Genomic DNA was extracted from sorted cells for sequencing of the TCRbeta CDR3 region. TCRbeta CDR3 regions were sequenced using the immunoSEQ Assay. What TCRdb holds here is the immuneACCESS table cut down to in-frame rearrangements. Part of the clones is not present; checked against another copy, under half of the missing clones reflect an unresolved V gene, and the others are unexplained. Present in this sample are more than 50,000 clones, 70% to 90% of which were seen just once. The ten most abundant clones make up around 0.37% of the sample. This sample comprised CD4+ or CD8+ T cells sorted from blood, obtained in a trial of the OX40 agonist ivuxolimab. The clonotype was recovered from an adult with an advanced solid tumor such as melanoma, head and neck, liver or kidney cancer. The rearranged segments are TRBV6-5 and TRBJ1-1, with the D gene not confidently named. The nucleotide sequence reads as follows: TGTGCCAGCAGTTACGATAGCAAAAACACTGAAGCTTTCTTT. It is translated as CASSYDSKNTEAFF.